Each of the 26 T cell receptor beta chains below was sequenced from the same sample in a study of T cells in tuberculosis. Time point here: new active TB diagnosis, blood taken before or within 7 days of starting treatment. Only in-frame clones appear in the TCRdb table, and some are missing; sequencing was by immunoSEQ multiplex PCR. Among tens of thousands of clones, about 90% were seen once, and the ten largest hold under 7%. The source material was PBMCs, sampled at tuberculosis diagnosis. Receptors originate from an adult with tuberculosis.

The rearrangement links TRBV7-9 to TRBJ2-3; 8 positions agree with TRBD2. Losses at the gene ends were 5 bases for V and 6 bases for J; bases not matched to a gene: 4. CDR1 and CDR2 from the germline V gene are SEHNR and FQNEAQ (reference sequence). The CDR3 consists of 13 residues. CDR3 bases: TGTGCCAGCAGCGGCGGGAGGTCGGATACGCAGTATTTT. Translation gives CASSGGRSDTQYF.

The chain couples TRBV30 to TRBJ1-5; D remains unclear. This CDR3 spans 12 amino acids. The germline gives CDR1 GTSNPN, CDR2 SVGIG (reference sequence). The V gene lost 4 bases and the J gene lost 7 bases, with 11 bases spanning the gap. CDR3 in amino acids: CAWNGLGQPQHF. The CDR3 nucleotides are TGTGCCTGGAACGGACTAGGACAGCCCCAGCATTTT.

The chain combines TRBV11-3 with TRBJ2-7; D remains unclear. This CDR3 is 12 amino acids long. Trimming removed 4 bases at V and 0 bases at J, with 4 bases between. Germline-derived CDR1 and CDR2 are SGHNT and YENEEA. DNA of the CDR3: TGTGCCAGCAGCTCGAGCTCCTACGAGCAGTACTTC. This sequence encodes CASSSSSYEQYF.

V is TRBV5-4 and J is TRBJ1-2; possible D gene TRBD1, 6 bases. The germline V and J ends were trimmed by 0 bases and 7 bases, with 13 bases remaining between them. CDR1 SGHNT and CDR2 YYREEE come from the germline V gene (reference sequence). This CDR3 contains 14 residues. CDR3 amino acids: CASSLDRVRGGYTF. Written as DNA, the CDR3 is TGTGCCAGCAGCTTGGACAGGGTCAGGGGTGGCTACACCTTC. Full variable domain (missing parts from reference TRBV5-4 and TRBJ1-2): ETGVTQSPTHLIKTRGQQVTLRCSSQSGHNTVSWYQQALGQGPQFIFQYYREEENGRGNFPPRFSGLQFPNYSSELNVNALELDDSALYLCASSLDRVRGGYTFGSGTRLTVV.

This clone was picked up a small number of times. V is TRBV7-2 and J is TRBJ2-4, with 8 bases that match TRBD2. The CDR3 runs 16 residues. Germline assignment: CDR1 SGHTA and CDR2 FQGNSA. Losses at the gene ends were 5 bases for V and 1 base for J; bases not matched to a gene: 7. As DNA, the CDR3 is TGTGCCAGCAGCATCGGGGGGGCACATGCCAAAAACATTCAGTACTTC. Its translation: CASSIGGAHAKNIQYF. The full variable domain, its missing parts supplied by reference TRBV7-2 and TRBJ2-4, is GAGVSQSPSNKVTEKGKDVELRCDPISGHTALYWYRQSLGQGLEFLIYFQGNSAPDKSGLPSDRFSAERTGGSVSTLTIQRTQQEDSAVYLCASSIGGAHAKNIQYFGAGTRLSVL.

The V and J genes are TRBV6-4 and TRBJ2-1, with D possibly TRBD2 on 6 matching bases. Between the trimmed V and J ends, which lost 3 bases and 4 bases, there was a span of 16 bases. Germline values: CDR1 MRHNA, CDR2 SNTAGT. The CDR3 has 16 amino acids. CDR3 bases: TGTGCCAGCAGTGAGGTCGGGGGAGCACTATACAATGAGCAGTTCTTC. This sequence encodes CASSEVGGALYNEQFF.

V usage is TRBV9 and J usage is TRBJ2-1; TRBD2 agrees at 7 bases. The germline V gene encodes CDR1 SGDLS and CDR2 YYNGEE. V lost 6 bases to trimming and J lost 12 bases; unmatched junction nucleotides: 9. The CDR3 totals 12 residues. The CDR3 spells CASTTGEGMQFF. CDR3 bases: TGTGCCAGCACCACTGGGGAGGGGATGCAGTTCTTC.

This chain joins TRBV20-1 and TRBJ2-7; D is ambiguous. CDR3 length: 11 amino acids. V shed 2 bases and J shed 6 bases, with 8 bases lying between them. From germline, CDR1 is DFQATT and CDR2 SNEGSKA (reference sequence). The CDR3 DNA reads as TGCAGTGCTAGATATGGCCTCGAGCAGTACTTC. Translation gives CSARYGLEQYF.

The chain joins TRBV18 to TRBJ2-5; a possible D gene is TRBD1 (6 bases). V was pared by 6 bases and J by 5 bases, with 13 bases between. The CDR3 runs 13 residues. From germline, CDR1 is KGHSH and CDR2 LQKENI. The CDR3 sequence: CASSRSGAETQYF. The CDR3 nucleotides read TGTGCCAGCTCTCGGTCAGGGGCGGAGACCCAGTACTTC.

This chain uses TRBV10-3 with TRBJ1-3; D gene unclear. From germline, CDR1 is ENHRY and CDR2 SYGVKD. CDR3 size: 16 residues. The ends were cut back, 2 bases at V and 2 bases at J, with 13 bases in the middle. DNA for the CDR3: TGTGCCATCAGTGAGGATAGACGGGGAACTGGAAACACCATATATTTT. Protein sequence: CAISEDRRGTGNTIYF.

The rearrangement uses TRBV5-6 and TRBJ2-5; 8 bases map to TRBD1. CDR1 SGHDT and CDR2 YYEEEE come from the germline V gene. Germline trimming cut 4 bases from V and 4 bases from J; bases unmatched to any gene: 12. The CDR3 spans 16 residues. The CDR3 loop reads CASSNPRGQGRETQYF. DNA for the CDR3: TGTGCCAGCAGCAATCCCCGTGGACAGGGCCGAGAGACCCAGTACTTC.

The gene calls are TRBV5-1 and TRBJ2-1, with 10 positions matching TRBD2. Per the germline V gene, CDR1 is SGHRS and CDR2 is YFSETQ. Trimming cost V 2 bases and J 3 bases; bases outside gene matches: 2. The CDR3 has 15 residues. CDR3 sequence (DNA): TGCGCCAGCAGCTTAACTAGCGGGGACTACAATGAGCAGTTCTTC. This translates into CASSLTSGDYNEQFF.

The chain employs TRBV2 and TRBJ1-2, with unresolved D. The CDR3 loop spans 13 amino acids. The V and J ends lost 6 bases and 8 bases respectively, with 16 bases between them. Germline CDR1 and CDR2: SNHLY and FYNNEI. CDR3: CASSLQGSWGYTF. DNA for the CDR3: TGTGCCAGCAGCCTACAAGGGAGTTGGGGCTACACCTTC.

This chain joins TRBV4-1 and TRBJ2-5; D may be TRBD2 (6 bases). Trimming took off 1 base at V and 1 base at J, with 10 bases between the two ends. The CDR3 totals 15 residues. Germline V gene lookup returns CDR1 MGHRA and CDR2 YSYEKL. The CDR3 sequence: CASSQVGGAQETQYF. Written as DNA, the CDR3 is TGCGCCAGCAGCCAAGTTGGCGGGGCCCAAGAGACCCAGTACTTC.

The J gene is TRBJ1-1, the V gene TRBV2; D not certain. From germline, CDR1 is SNHLY and CDR2 FYNNEI. The CDR3 totals 13 residues. The V and J ends lost 10 bases and 4 bases respectively, with 16 bases between them. The CDR3 sequence: CANNPGEGTEAFF. The CDR3 DNA reads as TGTGCCAACAATCCGGGAGAGGGCACTGAAGCTTTCTTT.

This clone occurred once. This CDR3 is CASSFGQGYNQPQHF. The CDR3 DNA sequence: TGTGCCAGCAGCTTCGGACAGGGGTACAATCAGCCCCAGCATTTT. This chain connects TRBV5-5 to TRBJ1-5; 9 bases match TRBD1. CDR3 length: 15 amino acids. The germline V gene encodes CDR1 SGHKS and CDR2 YYEKEE (reference sequence). V lost 2 bases and J lost 3; bases outside the gene matches: 3.

CDR3 nucleotides: TGTGCCACCAGCAGAGATAATGCGGTCGTCGGCAATCAGCCCCAGCATTTT. As protein: CATSRDNAVVGNQPQHF. This sequence joins TRBV15 and TRBJ1-5; no clear D. The CDR3 loop spans 17 amino acids. Germline V gene lookup returns CDR1 LNHNV and CDR2 YYDKDF (reference sequence). Deletions cut 0 bases from V and 2 bases from J, with 14 bases between.

J is TRBJ1-2 and V is TRBV27; 7 bases match TRBD1. CDR1 MNHEY and CDR2 SMNVEV come from the germline V gene (reference sequence). The CDR3 is 12 residues long. The junction had 3 bases not matched to a gene; V was cut back by 4 bases and J by 7 bases. The CDR3 loop reads CASSSTGSGYTF. The CDR3, as DNA: TGTGCCAGCAGTTCGACAGGGAGTGGCTACACCTTC.

V gene TRBV28 combines with J gene TRBJ2-1; 7 nucleotides line up with TRBD1. The V gene end was trimmed by 3 bases and the J gene end by 9 bases; junction bases not matched to a gene: 5. The CDR3 is made up of 13 amino acids. Per germline, CDR1 MDHEN and CDR2 SYDVKM. CDR3 bases: TGTGCCAGCAGTTTGTTAAGGGGGCTTGAGCAGTTCTTC. It encodes CASSLLRGLEQFF. The whole variable domain, remainder taken from reference TRBV28 and TRBJ2-1, is DVKVTQSSRYLVKRTGEKVFLECVQDMDHENMFWYRQDPGLGLRLIYFSYDVKMKEKGDIPEGYSVSREKKERFSLILESASTNQTSMYLCASSLLRGLEQFFGPGTRLTVL.

This chain links TRBV5-1 with TRBJ2-4; D gene uncertain. From germline, CDR1 is SGHRS and CDR2 YFSETQ. This CDR3 spans 12 amino acids. V gave up 0 bases and J gave up 7 bases, with 5 bases separating them. The CDR3 nucleotides are TGCGCCAGCAGCTTGGCCGGGAACATTCAGTACTTC. Its translation is CASSLAGNIQYF.

The chain is built from TRBV18 and TRBJ2-5, with D hard to call. The CDR3 covers 15 residues. Germline CDR1 reads KGHSH; CDR2 reads LQKENI. V gave up 1 base and J gave up 3 bases, with 12 bases separating them. In DNA, the CDR3 is TGTGCCAGCTCACCACAACAGTCTTACGAAGAGACCCAGTACTTC. Protein: CASSPQQSYEETQYF.

The chain joins TRBV19 to TRBJ2-7; 11 positions agree with TRBD2. CDR1 and CDR2 (germline): LNHDA, SQIVND (reference sequence). With V trimmed by 5 bases and J by 5 bases, 11 bases remained unmatched. CDR3 size: 16 residues. DNA of the CDR3: TGTGCCAGTAGTCCCAGACTAGCGGGGTGGCGGAACGAGCAGTACTTC. Its translation is CASSPRLAGWRNEQYF.

The rearrangement joins TRBV7-2 to TRBJ2-1; 8 bases map to TRBD2. Trimming at V came to 1 base and at J to 14 bases, leaving 4 bases not matched to a gene. The V gene's germline CDR1 is SGHTA and CDR2 FQGNSA. This CDR3 region has 12 residues. The CDR3 here is CASSLERGLEFF. Written as DNA, the CDR3 is TGTGCCAGCAGCTTAGAGCGGGGGTTGGAGTTCTTC.

This CDR3 is CSVEASGQGYNEQFF. The CDR3 DNA sequence: TGCAGCGTTGAAGCTTCGGGACAGGGGTACAATGAGCAGTTCTTC. The chain employs TRBV29-1 and TRBJ2-1; 10 bases fit TRBD1. The CDR3 runs to 15 residues. The V gene's germline CDR1 is SQVTM and CDR2 ANQGSEA. The V gene end was trimmed by 1 base and the J gene end by 4 bases; junction bases not matched to a gene: 4.

This chain uses TRBV7-2 with TRBJ1-1; TRBD1 might be the D (6 bases). CDR3 size: 15 residues. Germline CDR1 and CDR2: SGHTA and FQGNSA. V was trimmed by 7 bases and J by 3 bases, leaving 18 bases between them. The CDR3 here is CASKWGGQMDTEAFF. The CDR3 DNA follows: TGTGCCAGCAAATGGGGGGGGCAGATGGACACTGAAGCTTTCTTT.

This chain connects TRBV27 to TRBJ1-2, with TRBD1 identical over 7 bases. V shed 6 bases, J shed 1 base, and the junction held 5 bases outside the gene matches. Germline loops: CDR1 MNHEY, CDR2 SMNVEV (reference sequence). This CDR3 contains 14 residues. For the CDR3, the DNA is TGTGCCAGCAGGGGGGACAGAGTTAACTATGGCTACACCTTC. This codes for CASRGDRVNYGYTF.